This entry lists 18 T cell receptor beta chains sequenced from one sample in a study of blood T cell repertoires in COVID-19. Some clones are missing from TCRdb's copy, which holds only in-frame ones; the method was immunoSEQ multiplex PCR. The sample includes around 70,000 clones, under 95% seen only once; the top ten take around 4.7%. Sequenced: peripheral blood. Every receptor here comes from a woman in her sixties with active COVID-19.

The chain carries TRBV27 and TRBJ1-2; TRBD1 is a possible D gene (5 bases). The germline V gene encodes CDR1 MNHEY and CDR2 SMNVEV (reference sequence). The CDR3 sequence is 15 residues long. Trimming took 2 bases from V and 0 from J, leaving 10 bases between them. The CDR3 spells CASSLTWGANYGYTF. The CDR3 region has the DNA TGTGCCAGCAGTTTAACGTGGGGGGCTAACTATGGCTACACCTTC.

The chain combines TRBV11-2 with TRBJ2-7; 8 nucleotides match TRBD2. Germline assignment: CDR1 SGHAT and CDR2 FQNNGV. The V gene end was trimmed by 4 bases and the J gene end by 5 bases; junction bases not matched to a gene: 7. CDR3 size: 14 residues. In DNA form, the CDR3 reads TGTGCCAGCAGCTATGCGGGGGGCAGGAACGAGCAGTACTTC. Translating gives CASSYAGGRNEQYF.

V is TRBV5-6 and J is TRBJ2-7; TRBD1 is a possible D gene (6 bases). Germline assignment: CDR1 SGHDT and CDR2 YYEEEE. Trimming stripped 4 bases from V and 2 bases from J, with 13 bases between. The CDR3 loop spans 14 amino acids. The CDR3 region is CASSLVDRPYEQYF. In nucleotides, the CDR3 is TGTGCCAGCAGCCTAGTGGACAGACCCTACGAGCAGTACTTC.

The chain couples TRBV5-1 to TRBJ1-4; D is unresolved. The CDR3 totals 14 residues. Germline-derived CDR1 and CDR2 are SGHRS and YFSETQ. Between the trimmed V and J ends, which lost 4 bases and 0 bases, there was a span of 7 bases. As DNA, the CDR3 is TGCGCCAGCAGCGAGAGTCCAACTAATGAAAAACTGTTTTTT. It specifies CASSESPTNEKLFF. The full variable domain, its missing parts supplied by reference TRBV5-1 and TRBJ1-4, is KAGVTQTPRYLIKTRGQQVTLSCSPISGHRSVSWYQQTPGQGLQFLFEYFSETQRNKGNFPGRFSGRQFSNSRSEMNVSTLELGDSALYLCASSESPTNEKLFFGSGTQLSVL.

The chain's CDR3 is CASSYSYRGSPRDYGYTF. CDR3 DNA sequence: TGTGCCAGCAGTTACTCGTACAGGGGGTCCCCTCGAGACTATGGCTACACCTTC. The chain has TRBV6-2 or TRBV6-3 and TRBJ1-2, with 8 bases aligning to TRBD1. In germline, CDR1 is MNHEY, CDR2 SVGEGT. The junction had 12 bases not matched to a gene; V was cut back by 0 bases and J by 3 bases. There are 18 residues in the CDR3.

This sequence joins TRBV20-1 and TRBJ2-1; 10 positions match TRBD1. Germline V lookup: CDR1 DFQATT, CDR2 SNEGSKA (reference sequence). CDR3 length: 14 residues. J lost 6 bases, V lost 3 bases, and 5 bases had no gene match. The CDR3 loop reads CSASRGQGLNEQFF. CDR3 nucleotide sequence: TGCAGTGCTAGTCGGGGACAGGGGCTCAATGAGCAGTTCTTC.

Only one count was recorded for this clone. The chain uses TRBV27 and TRBJ1-1; D is possibly TRBD1 (6 bases). The CDR3 covers 17 residues. Trimming left V 4 bases short and J 0 bases short, with 18 bases between. CDR1 is MNHEY, CDR2 SMNVEV, per germline (reference sequence). The chain's CDR3 is CASSYRSGGFMNTEAFF. In DNA form, the CDR3 reads TGTGCCAGCAGTTATCGTAGCGGGGGCTTCATGAACACTGAAGCTTTCTTT.

V and J are TRBV7-2 and TRBJ2-5; D is possibly TRBD1 (6 bases). CDR1 is SGHTA and CDR2 is FQGNSA in the germline V gene. This CDR3 is 16 amino acids long. The V end was cut by 3 bases, the J end by 3 bases, with 17 bases between. The CDR3 nucleotides are TGTGCCAGCAGCTTGGGGCGCGGGCCAGGGGAAGAGACCCAGTACTTC. This gives the protein CASSLGRGPGEETQYF.

This chain links TRBV6-5 with TRBJ2-1; 8 nucleotides match TRBD1. The length of the CDR3 is 15 residues. Per the germline V gene, CDR1 is MNHEY and CDR2 is SVGAGI. The ends lost 7 bases at V and 9 bases at J; junction bases unmatched: 14. The CDR3 DNA sequence: TGTGCCAGCACGCGTGGGGACAGGCTGAGGGGTGAGCAGTTCTTC. The encoded protein is CASTRGDRLRGEQFF.

Here the CDR3 reads CASSFPPWREGQSYNEQFF. CDR3 DNA sequence: TGTGCCAGCAGCTTCCCCCCTTGGCGGGAGGGCCAGTCCTACAATGAGCAGTTCTTC. V gene TRBV7-9 combines with J gene TRBJ2-1; TRBD2 aligns across 9 bases. Germline trimming cut 3 bases from V and 1 base from J; bases unmatched to any gene: 13. CDR3 length: 19 amino acids. In germline, CDR1 is SEHNR, CDR2 FQNEAQ (reference sequence).

This clone occurred once. The chain links TRBV2 to TRBJ2-1, with 8 bases aligning to TRBD2. From germline, CDR1 is SNHLY and CDR2 FYNNEI. The V gene end was trimmed by 5 bases and the J gene end by 7 bases; junction bases not matched to a gene: 13. The CDR3 totals 16 residues. CDR3 residues: CASSPAPGLVGNEQFF. For the CDR3, the DNA is TGTGCCAGCAGTCCCGCGCCGGGACTAGTGGGGAATGAGCAGTTCTTC.

CDR3 DNA sequence: TGCACCAGCAGCCAAGATCGGCGACAGGGACTTTACAATGAGCAGTTCTTC. This encodes CTSSQDRRQGLYNEQFF. The V gene is TRBV1, the J gene TRBJ2-1; no check of the table's D call, TRBD1, against the DNA was made. TRBV1 counts as a pseudogene. The CDR3 consists of 17 residues.

V usage is TRBV27 and J usage is TRBJ1-5; 7 positions agree with TRBD1. J was trimmed by 0 bases and V by 3 bases; bases with no gene match: 14. The CDR3 contains 19 residues. Per the germline V gene, CDR1 is MNHEY and CDR2 is SMNVEV (reference sequence). The CDR3 is CASSFSTGTLLSSNQPQHF. As DNA, the CDR3 is TGTGCCAGCAGTTTCTCGACAGGGACCCTGCTTTCTAGCAATCAGCCCCAGCATTTT.

The rearrangement links TRBV9 to TRBJ2-3, with a possible D match to TRBD2 (6 bases). Between the trimmed V and J ends, which lost 0 bases and 2 bases, there was a span of 10 bases. CDR3 size: 15 residues. Looked up from germline, CDR1 is SGDLS and CDR2 is YYNGEE. CDR3 sequence reads: CASSVGVAVTDTQYF. For the CDR3, the DNA is TGTGCCAGCAGCGTAGGAGTAGCGGTCACAGATACGCAGTATTTT.

This chain uses TRBV10-3 with TRBJ2-5; 8 nucleotides line up with TRBD1. Germline V gene sequence: CDR1 ENHRY, CDR2 SYGVKD. The CDR3 extends over 17 amino acids. With V trimmed by 0 bases and J by 5 bases, 11 bases remained unmatched. The CDR3 bases are TGTGCCATCAGTGAGTCGGCGGGACAGGTTCCAGGGGAGACCCAGTACTTC. It yields the protein CAISESAGQVPGETQYF.

The J gene is TRBJ1-2, the V gene TRBV5-6, with D tentatively TRBD1 (5 bases). This CDR3 region has 14 residues. The V gene lost 4 bases and the J gene lost 6 bases, with 16 bases spanning the gap. Germline lookup yields CDR1 SGHDT and CDR2 YYEEEE. The DNA of the CDR3 is TGTGCCAGCAGCCTTCCTTCCCGGGGGAATGGCTACACCTTC. As protein: CASSLPSRGNGYTF. The full variable domain, with the rest looked up from reference TRBV5-6 and TRBJ1-2, is DAGVTQSPTHLIKTRGQQVTLRCSPKSGHDTVSWYQQALGQGPQFIFQYYEEEERQRGNFPDRFSGHQFPNYSSELNVNALLLGDSALYLCASSLPSRGNGYTFGSGTRLTVV.

The genes are TRBV6-5 and TRBJ2-2, with a weak D call TRBD1 (5 bases). V dropped 4 bases and J dropped 3 bases, with 12 bases sitting between them. From germline, CDR1 is MNHEY and CDR2 SVGAGI. The CDR3 is 15 amino acids. The DNA of the CDR3 is TGTGCCAGCAGTTCGCTTACAGGAGACACCGGGGAGCTGTTTTTT. Translating it yields CASSSLTGDTGELFF.

This clone was recorded once. In DNA, the CDR3 is TGCACCAGCAGCCAAGGCCTAGCGGGAAACACCGGGGAGCTGTTTTTT. Its protein is CTSSQGLAGNTGELFF. The J gene is TRBJ2-2, the V gene TRBV1; the table's TRBD2 call for D was not verified on the DNA. TRBV1 has pseudogene status. CDR3 length equals 16 residues.